These 25 T cell receptor beta chains were sequenced from one sample in a study of CD8+ T cells in alopecia areata. Stated treatment: oral pan-JAK inhibitor, 5-10 mg twice daily. Extraction of RNA preceded its reverse transcription into cDNA, which served as the sequencing template. Libraries were prepared by immunoSEQ multiplex PCR; TCRdb keeps only in-frame clonotypes and omits some of them. The sample includes about 200,000 clones, roughly 64% seen only once; the top ten take about 5.1%. Sequences were derived from CD4+ T cells sorted from blood, sampled at week 24, from a patient treated with tofacitinib. The receptor set was obtained from a human donor with alopecia areata.

The chain couples TRBV29-1 to TRBJ1-5; D gene ambiguous. V shed 4 bases and J shed 7 bases, with 17 bases lying between them. The germline V gene has CDR1 SQVTM and CDR2 ANQGSEA. This CDR3 comprises 14 residues. CDR3: CSVAETAGWQPQHF. The DNA of the CDR3 is TGCAGCGTTGCCGAGACTGCGGGGTGGCAGCCCCAGCATTTT. Full variable domain (missing parts from reference TRBV29-1 and TRBJ1-5): SAVISQKPSRDICQRGTSLTIQCQVDSQVTMMFWYRQQPGQSLTLIATANQGSEATYESGFVIDKFPISRPNLTFSTLTVSNMSPEDSSIYLCSVAETAGWQPQHFGDGTRLSIL.

This clone turned up a few times. V and J are TRBV18 and TRBJ1-1, with a tentative D call TRBD1 (6 bases). From germline, CDR1 is KGHSH and CDR2 LQKENI. The CDR3 spans 14 residues. Deletions cut 3 bases from V and 1 base from J, with 9 bases between. The CDR3 nucleotides read TGTGCCAGCTCACCGAACAGGGAGAACACTGAAGCTTTCTTT. Protein sequence: CASSPNRENTEAFF.

The gene calls are TRBV27 and TRBJ1-2; D perhaps matches TRBD1 (6 bases). The V gene's germline CDR1 is MNHEY and CDR2 SMNVEV (reference sequence). V was pared by 3 bases and J by 5 bases, with 10 bases between. This CDR3 is built from 13 residues. In nucleotides, the CDR3 is TGTGCCAGCAGTTTTGACAGGTCGTATGGCTACACCTTC. This gives the protein CASSFDRSYGYTF.

This clone was recorded only once. V usage is TRBV7-6 and J usage is TRBJ2-1; no reliable D call. Germline lookup yields CDR1 SGHVS and CDR2 FNYEAQ. Trimming removed 5 bases from V and 2 bases from J, with 16 bases in between. The CDR3 contains 16 residues. CDR3 sequence reads: CASSPRIASTYNEQFF. DNA of the CDR3: TGTGCCAGCAGCCCCCGGATTGCATCAACCTACAATGAGCAGTTCTTC.

The rearrangement uses TRBV7-9 and TRBJ1-5, with a possible D match to TRBD1 (5 bases). V lost 5 bases to trimming and J lost 5 bases, with 16 bases between them. In germline, CDR1 is SEHNR, CDR2 FQNEAQ (reference sequence). CDR3 length: 15 residues. CDR3 loop: CASSPKGTADQPQHF. CDR3 nucleotide sequence: TGTGCCAGCAGCCCTAAAGGGACCGCCGATCAGCCCCAGCATTTT.

This clone was detected only a few times. The rearrangement uses TRBV7-8 and TRBJ2-1; 10 nucleotides match TRBD2. The ends lost 1 base at V and 7 bases at J; junction bases unmatched: 7. Germline assignment: CDR1 SGHVS and CDR2 FQNEAQ. The CDR3 runs to 16 residues. In DNA form, the CDR3 reads TGTGCCAGCAGCTTAGAAACTAGCGGGAATTCGAATGAGCAGTTCTTC. Amino acid sequence: CASSLETSGNSNEQFF.

This clone was found a few times. The V gene is TRBV28, the J gene TRBJ2-7; D possibly corresponds to TRBD1 (6 bases). The V end lost 3 bases, the J end lost 7 bases, and 13 bases lay between the germline ends. Germline assignment: CDR1 MDHEN and CDR2 SYDVKM. CDR3 length equals 13 residues. DNA of the CDR3: TGTGCCAGCAGTTTGGCTCAGGGGTGGGAGCAGTACTTC. It is translated as CASSLAQGWEQYF.

The rearrangement joins TRBV29-1 to TRBJ1-1; D unclear. This CDR3 spans 10 amino acids. The germline CDR1 and CDR2 sequences are SQVTM and ANQGSEA. Trimming removed 6 bases at V and 1 base at J, with 3 bases between. CDR3 nucleotide sequence: TGCAGCGTCTGGAACACTGAAGCTTTCTTT. This translates into CSVWNTEAFF.

As concerns this clone: In the same sample, other DNA sequences code for this CDR3. The chain carries TRBV5-1 and TRBJ1-2, with D perhaps matching TRBD1 (5 bases). This CDR3 contains 12 residues. The germline gives CDR1 SGHRS, CDR2 YFSETQ. V lost 0 bases to trimming and J lost 5 bases, with 5 bases between them. The CDR3 spells CASSLEGYGYTF. CDR3 DNA: TGCGCCAGCAGCTTGGAGGGGTATGGCTACACCTTC.

This clone was detected a few times. The rearrangement links TRBV19 to TRBJ2-4, with D perhaps TRBD2 (6 bases). The germline CDR1 and CDR2 sequences are LNHDA and SQIVND (reference sequence). The CDR3 runs 14 residues. The V end was cut by 9 bases, the J end by 7 bases, with 19 bases between. Written as DNA, the CDR3 is TGTGCCAGCGGTCGGGAGTCTATAGGGAACATTCAGTACTTC. Its translation: CASGRESIGNIQYF.

V is TRBV25-1 and J is TRBJ1-1; D is perhaps TRBD1 (6 bases). Trimming removed 6 bases from V and 3 bases from J, with 8 bases in between. Per the germline V gene, CDR1 is MGHDK and CDR2 is SYGVNS. This CDR3 spans 12 amino acids. The DNA for the CDR3 is TGTGCCAGCAGACAGGGTCACACTGAAGCTTTCTTT. Encoded protein: CASRQGHTEAFF.

Comments on this clone: In the same sample, other DNA sequences code for this CDR3. The V call is TRBV9, the J call TRBJ2-4; TRBD1 might be the D (6 bases). The length of the CDR3 is 13 residues. CDR1 SGDLS and CDR2 YYNGEE come from the germline V gene. Trimming removed 0 bases at V and 5 bases at J, with 6 bases between. In DNA form, the CDR3 reads TGTGCCAGCAGCGTAGGGACAGAAAACATTCAGTACTTC. This sequence encodes CASSVGTENIQYF. The whole variable domain, filled in from reference TRBV9 and TRBJ2-4, reads DSGVTQTPKHLITATGQRVTLRCSPRSGDLSVYWYQQSLDQGLQFLIQYYNGEERAKGNILERFSAQQFPDLHSELNLSSLELGDSALYFCASSVGTENIQYFGAGTRLSVL.

This chain uses TRBV25-1 with TRBJ1-2; 7 bases match TRBD1. Germline CDR1 reads MGHDK; CDR2 reads SYGVNS. CDR3 length equals 15 residues. The junction had 10 bases not matched to a gene; V was cut back by 3 bases and J by 6 bases. DNA for the CDR3: TGTGCCAGCAGTGACATCGGGACAGCTGTGGATGGCTACACCTTC. It codes for CASSDIGTAVDGYTF.

The rearrangement uses TRBV15 and TRBJ1-5; a possible D gene is TRBD1 (6 bases). This CDR3 contains 15 residues. Germline V gene data show CDR1 as LNHNV and CDR2 as YYDKDF (reference sequence). Trimming removed 5 bases from V and 2 bases from J, with 13 bases in between. CDR3 residues: CATSLGTNRNQPQHF. The CDR3 coding sequence is TGTGCCACCAGCCTTGGGACAAACCGCAATCAGCCCCAGCATTTT.

The chain has TRBV7-9 and TRBJ2-1; D might be TRBD2 (6 bases). Germline CDR1 is SEHNR and CDR2 is FQNEAQ (reference sequence). CDR3 length: 12 residues. V was clipped by 4 bases and J by 8 bases, with 9 bases between them. The CDR3: CASSSGGDEQFF. Here the CDR3 DNA reads TGTGCCAGCAGCTCAGGAGGGGATGAGCAGTTCTTC.

This clone was seen only a few times. The chain joins TRBV5-1 to TRBJ1-4; 7 positions agree with TRBD1. This CDR3 is built from 15 residues. Looked up from germline, CDR1 is SGHRS and CDR2 is YFSETQ. V trimming: 4 bases; J trimming: 5 bases; junction bases outside the gene matches: 8. The CDR3 DNA is TGCGCCAGCAGCGCGACAGGGATCGGAAATGAAAAACTGTTTTTT. It yields the protein CASSATGIGNEKLFF.

This clone has a handful of counts. This chain links TRBV5-1 with TRBJ2-1, with D maybe TRBD1 (7 bases). CDR1 and CDR2 from the germline V gene are SGHRS and YFSETQ. Between the trimmed V and J ends, which lost 5 bases and 7 bases, there was a span of 16 bases. The CDR3 consists of 14 residues. The CDR3 bases are TGCGCCAGCAGTACAGGGGAGGCTTCAAATGAGCAGTTCTTC. It is translated as CASSTGEASNEQFF. The variable domain in full, completed from reference TRBV5-1 and TRBJ2-1, reads KAGVTQTPRYLIKTRGQQVTLSCSPISGHRSVSWYQQTPGQGLQFLFEYFSETQRNKGNFPGRFSGRQFSNSRSEMNVSTLELGDSALYLCASSTGEASNEQFFGPGTRLTVL.

The chain couples TRBV29-1 to TRBJ1-1; D call uncertain. Germline V gene data show CDR1 as SQVTM and CDR2 as ANQGSEA. Trimming pared 2 bases from V and 2 bases from J, leaving 12 bases between. CDR3 length: 14 residues. The CDR3 is CSVELSGRNTEAFF. CDR3 bases: TGCAGCGTTGAACTTTCGGGTCGTAACACTGAAGCTTTCTTT. Supplemented by reference TRBV29-1 and TRBJ1-1, the full variable domain reads SAVISQKPSRDICQRGTSLTIQCQVDSQVTMMFWYRQQPGQSLTLIATANQGSEATYESGFVIDKFPISRPNLTFSTLTVSNMSPEDSSIYLCSVELSGRNTEAFFGQGTRLTVV.

V usage is TRBV5-4 and J usage is TRBJ2-3; possibly TRBD1 or TRBD2 for D (5 bases each). The length of the CDR3 is 15 residues. Looked up from germline, CDR1 is SGHNT and CDR2 is YYREEE (reference sequence). The V end was cut by 6 bases, the J end by 0 bases, with 14 bases between. Here the CDR3 DNA reads TGTGCCAGCAACGGGGAGACAGCGAGCACAGATACGCAGTATTTT. It codes for CASNGETASTDTQYF.

This chain links TRBV29-1 with TRBJ2-1; D is perhaps TRBD1 (7 bases). Germline V gives CDR1 SQVTM, CDR2 ANQGSEA. The CDR3 sequence is 14 residues long. The V end lost 7 bases, the J end lost 3 bases, and 16 bases lay between the germline ends. Here the CDR3 reads CSARRQGGYNEQFF. The CDR3 nucleotides are TGCAGCGCCCGACGGCAGGGGGGCTACAATGAGCAGTTCTTC.

This chain joins TRBV29-1 and TRBJ2-1; the match to TRBD2 covers 9 bases. The CDR3 contains 14 residues. With 4 bases clipped from V and 7 bases from J, the junction kept 8 bases outside the gene matches. Per germline, CDR1 SQVTM and CDR2 ANQGSEA. This CDR3 is CSVGGSGGSNEQFF. CDR3 nucleotides: TGCAGCGTTGGAGGTAGCGGGGGCTCTAATGAGCAGTTCTTC.

This rearrangement joins TRBV9 to TRBJ2-7; D remains unclear. In germline, CDR1 is SGDLS, CDR2 YYNGEE. V lost 1 base and J 2 bases, leaving 19 bases between the germline ends. There are 17 residues in the CDR3. The chain's CDR3 is CASSVHFLTDGPYEQYF. The DNA of the CDR3 is TGTGCCAGCAGCGTACACTTCCTTACGGACGGTCCCTACGAGCAGTACTTC. Full variable domain (rest looked up from reference TRBV9 and TRBJ2-7): DSGVTQTPKHLITATGQRVTLRCSPRSGDLSVYWYQQSLDQGLQFLIQYYNGEERAKGNILERFSAQQFPDLHSELNLSSLELGDSALYFCASSVHFLTDGPYEQYFGPGTRLTVT.

This chain connects TRBV4-1 to TRBJ1-2; 11 nucleotides match TRBD1. The CDR3 length is 15 residues. The trim removed 5 bases at V and 5 bases at J, leaving 7 bases unmatched. CDR1 is MGHRA and CDR2 is YSYEKL in the germline V gene. For the CDR3, the DNA is TGCGCCAGCAGCACCCAAGGACAGGGGGCTTATGGCTACACCTTC. It translates to CASSTQGQGAYGYTF.

This chain connects TRBV6-5 to TRBJ1-2; no clear D. Per the germline V gene, CDR1 is MNHEY and CDR2 is SVGAGI. The V and J ends lost 9 bases and 3 bases respectively, with 11 bases between them. This CDR3 is 12 amino acids long. This CDR3 is CARTRRYYGYTF. The CDR3 nucleotides read TGTGCCAGGACCAGGAGGTACTATGGCTACACCTTC.

This clone occurred a few times. This chain connects TRBV10-3 to TRBJ2-3, with TRBD1 matching over 10 bases. The CDR3 is 17 residues long. Trimming at V came to 4 bases and at J to 4 bases, leaving 11 bases not matched to a gene. Germline loops: CDR1 ENHRY, CDR2 SYGVKD. CDR3: CAISGEPGQGTSDTQYF. The CDR3 coding sequence is TGTGCCATCAGTGGAGAACCGGGACAGGGGACCTCAGATACGCAGTATTTT.